The present T cell receptor (beta chain) was sequenced within a study of cytomegalovirus exposure and HLA in healthy donors. Findings of the study overall: Later analysis suggested links between common viral pathogens and several top significant clusters.

A remark on this clone: Its antigen is unidentified.

Everyone who donated was a healthy bone marrow donor. Trimming cost V 4 bases and J 7 bases, with 20 bases left between them. Germline CDR1 and CDR2: SGHRS and YFSETQ. This CDR3 is built from 15 residues. Both 60 Vbeta primers and 13 Jbeta primers went into the PCR. The method was immunoSEQ multiplex PCR; TCRdb's version includes in-frame clones alone and lacks a portion of them. This sample has about 150,000 clones, with around four fifths found just once. The rearrangement links TRBV5-1 to TRBJ1-1; D gene unclear. This sequence originates from a woman in her thirties or forties in good health and CMV-seronegative. The specimen sequenced was PBMCs. The DNA for the CDR3 is TGCGCCAGCAGCCCGGTAGCCCCTATAATCGGTGAAGCTTTCTTT. It translates to CASSPVAPIIGEAFF.